This is a list of T cell receptor beta chains from one sample in a study of glioma-infiltrating T cells. MiXCR was run by TCRdb on the multiplex PCR reads, yielding one entry per CDR3 protein. Of about 410,000 distinct CDR3 sequences listed, 41% were seen once; the top ten hold around 12%. The sequencing sample was made of glioma tissue, nonneoplastic brain tissue, or PBMCs (not recorded which). The receptors shown here come from a human donor with low-grade glioma or glioblastoma, undergoing nonglioma brain surgery, or in good health (not recorded which). Both conserved end residues are part of each CDR3. The D gene is left open where the match is weak. Clone size is not always given. Where it is, it says once, few, many or a class for expanded clones.

J: TRBJ1-1; V: TRBV12-3/TRBV12-4; D: -; size: -; CDR3: CASRQRQTLNTEAFF; DNA: TGTGCCAGCAGGCAACGACAGACTCTGAACACTGAAGCTTTCTTT
J: TRBJ2-3; V: TRBV5-4; D: -; size: -; CDR3: CASSHRQAARYF; DNA: TGTGCCAGCAGCCACCGACAGGCGGCACGATATTTT
J: TRBJ1-4; V: TRBV6-2/TRBV6-3; D: -; size: -; CDR3: CASRMEATNKKLFF; DNA: TGTGCCAGCAGGATGGAGGCAACGAATAAAAAACTGTTTTTT
J: TRBJ2-2; V: TRBV5-1; D: TRBD2; size: once; CDR3: CASSPGLAADTGELFF; DNA: TGCGCCAGCAGCCCGGGACTAGCGGCCGACACCGGGGAGCTGTTTTTT
J: TRBJ2-3; V: TRBV5-1; D: TRBD2; size: -; CDR3: CASSSGLADSTDTQYF; DNA: TGCGCCAGCAGCTCGGGACTAGCGGATAGCACAGATACGCAGTATTTT
J: TRBJ2-6; V: TRBV11-1; D: TRBD1; size: once; CDR3: CASSLGGRGIFSGANVLTF; DNA: TGTGCCAGCAGCCTAGGTGGCAGGGGGATATTCTCTGGGGCCAACGTCCTGACTTTC
J: TRBJ2-1; V: TRBV28; D: TRBD2; size: many; CDR3: CASRTTALRTRGSNEQFF; DNA: TGTGCCAGCAGGACAACCGCCCTACGGACTAGAGGTTCCAATGAGCAGTTCTTC
J: TRBJ2-2; V: TRBV6-2/TRBV6-3; D: TRBD1; size: few; CDR3: CASSSGTGPPIGELFF; DNA: TGTGCCAGCAGCTCCGGGACAGGCCCCCCCATTGGGGAGCTGTTTTTT
J: TRBJ1-5; V: TRBV2; D: TRBD1; size: -; CDR3: CASSTTGGGQPQHF; DNA: TGTGCCAGCAGCACAACAGGGGGCGGTCAGCCCCAGCATTTT
J: TRBJ2-7; V: TRBV27; D: -; size: -; CDR3: CASSFQVAGPCEQHF; DNA: TGTGCCAGCAGTTTCCAAGTGGCAGGGCCCTGCGAGCAGCACTTC
J: TRBJ2-1; V: TRBV4-1; D: TRBD2; size: -; CDR3: CASSREAGLNEQFF; DNA: TGCGCCAGCAGCCGAGAAGCGGGATTAAATGAGCAGTTCTTC
J: TRBJ2-7; V: TRBV3-1; D: -; size: -; CDR3: CASSAPGDGVYEQYF; DNA: TGTGCCAGCAGCGCCCCGGGAGACGGGGTCTACGAGCAGTACTTC
J: TRBJ2-7; V: TRBV2; D: -; size: -; CDR3: CASSGVFSYEQYF; DNA: TGTGCCAGCAGTGGAGTCTTCTCCTACGAGCAGTACTTC
J: TRBJ2-1; V: TRBV24-1; D: -; size: few; CDR3: CATSDAPRDEQFF; DNA: TGTGCCACCAGTGACGCCCCTCGGGATGAGCAGTTCTTC
J: TRBJ2-7; V: TRBV20-1; D: -; size: many; CDR3: CSASQGVNEQYF; DNA: TGCAGTGCCTCACAGGGAGTGAACGAGCAGTACTTC
J: TRBJ2-1; V: TRBV11-2; D: TRBD2; size: -; CDR3: CASSLDQVLGGSYNEQFF; DNA: TGTGCCAGCAGCTTAGATCAGGTTTTGGGGGGGTCCTACAATGAGCAGTTCTTC
J: TRBJ2-4; V: TRBV4-1; D: -; size: -; CDR3: CASSQGAGAKNIQYF; DNA: TGCGCCAGCAGCCAAGGGGCAGGGGCCAAAAACATTCAGTACTTC
J: TRBJ1-1; V: TRBV6-1; D: -; size: many; CDR3: CASSEGGSNTEAFF; DNA: TGTGCCAGCAGTGAAGGGGGGTCGAACACTGAAGCTTTCTTT
J: TRBJ1-5; V: TRBV12-3/TRBV12-4; D: -; size: -; CDR3: CASSFSTSNQPQHF; DNA: TGTGCCAGCAGTTTTTCGACTAGCAATCAGCCCCAGCATTTT
J: TRBJ1-2; V: TRBV7-2; D: -; size: few; CDR3: CASSSRIFSGYTF; DNA: TGTGCCAGCAGCTCTCGGATCTTCTCTGGCTACACCTTC
J: TRBJ2-7; V: TRBV27; D: -; size: once; CDR3: CASSLRQGGGEQYF; DNA: TGTGCCAGCAGTTTAAGACAGGGAGGCGGCGAGCAGTACTTC